The clone carrying this T cell receptor beta chain has ten or more counts. Its antigen is not known. When ophthalmopathy did not progress within 18 months, Graves' hyperthyroidism was considered stable. The data stem from a study of T cells in Graves' hyperthyroidism and ophthalmopathy. V shed 5 bases and J 10 bases; nucleotides not matched to a gene: 10. Per the germline V gene, CDR1 is SGHTA and CDR2 is FQGNSA. This CDR3 is 13 amino acids long. Researchers took RNA transcripts and amplified the TCR beta CDR3 regions from them. A set of HTBI primers served as the primers for a first-round RT-PCR of the TCR CDR3. MiXCR was run by TCRdb on the multiplex PCR reads, yielding one entry per CDR3 protein. The sample lists some 98,000 distinct CDR3 sequences, approximately 39% occurring once. Findings of the study overall: Ophthalmopathy onset followed model prediction by a median roughly six months. Clonotypes that were expanded in thyroid above 0.001 mostly appeared in blood too.

Material: peripheral blood or thyroid tissue (not recorded which). The V gene is TRBV7-2, the J gene TRBJ1-1; 7 bases fit TRBD1. This TCR derives from a woman aged 25 to 39 with Graves' hyperthyroidism. The CDR3 spells CASSLYLRDRAFF. The CDR3 nucleotides read TGTGCCAGCAGCCTCTACCTCCGGGACAGAGCTTTCTTT.